These T cell receptor beta chains were read from a single sample in a study of T cell clonotyping in hematopoietic cell transplantation. Sequenced by immunoSEQ multiplex PCR; TCRdb stores in-frame clones only, minus some. This table holds 15,000 to 20,000 clones, about 83% found once. The starting material was PBMCs, obtained 100 days after allogeneic stem cell transplant. The receptor set was obtained from a male patient aged 55-69 years who had an allogeneic stem cell transplant from a related donor, so the T cells may come from the graft donor. Some clones in this sample may be carry-over from other donors' samples. Both conserved end residues are part of each CDR3. A D gene is named only where the DNA matches it firmly. Clone sizes are given selectively: once, few, many, or a class where the clone is expanded.

j_call | v_call | clone_size | d_call | cdr3_aa | cdr3_nt
TRBJ1-5 | TRBV4-1 | NA | NA | CASSYREGNQPQHF | TGCGCCAGCAGCTACAGGGAGGGCAATCAGCCCCAGCATTTT
TRBJ1-4 | TRBV28 | few | NA | CASTRDTATNEKLFF | TGTGCCAGCACCCGGGACACCGCAACTAATGAAAAACTGTTTTTT
TRBJ2-5 | TRBV2 | NA | NA | CASSPQRRETQYF | TGTGCCAGCAGTCCCCAGAGAAGGGAGACCCAGTACTTC
TRBJ2-1 | TRBV5-1 | NA | NA | CASSLDWNNEQFF | TGCGCCAGCAGCCTGGACTGGAACAATGAGCAGTTCTTC
TRBJ1-1 | TRBV7-2 | NA | NA | CASSPRQGTSFF | TGTGCCAGCAGCCCAAGGCAGGGGACATCTTTCTTT
TRBJ1-3 | TRBV6-5 | NA | NA | CATRSLSSGNTIYF | TGTGCCACCAGGTCATTGAGCTCTGGAAACACCATATATTTT
TRBJ2-7 | TRBV29-1 | NA | TRBD2 | CSVEDPSGGPYEQYF | TGCAGCGTTGAAGACCCTAGCGGGGGGCCCTACGAGCAGTACTTC
TRBJ2-7 | TRBV28 | NA | NA | CASSPPRGHEQYF | TGTGCCAGCAGTCCTCCCCGGGGGCACGAGCAGTACTTC
TRBJ2-7 | TRBV27 | once | TRBD1 | CASSLRGQSYEQYF | TGTGCCAGCAGTTTACGGGGACAGTCCTACGAGCAGTACTTC
TRBJ1-1 | TRBV6-6 | once | NA | CASSLRAASETEAFF | TGTGCCAGCAGCCTTCGGGCCGCTTCGGAAACTGAAGCTTTCTTT
TRBJ2-7 | TRBV7-2 | NA | TRBD1 | CASSDRDPSYEQYF | TGTGCCAGCAGCGACAGGGACCCGTCCTACGAGCAGTACTTC
TRBJ1-4 | TRBV23-1 | NA | NA | CASSQARGAQPIATNEKLFF | TGCGCCAGCAGTCAAGCGCGCGGGGCCCAACCGATTGCAACTAATGAAAAACTGTTTTTT
TRBJ2-3 | TRBV5-1 | NA | NA | CASSFRSTDTQYF | TGCGCCAGCAGCTTTAGGAGCACAGATACGCAGTATTTT
TRBJ1-6 | TRBV5-1 | few | TRBD1 | CASSLVFPGQGARSPLHF | TGCGCCAGCAGCTTGGTCTTTCCGGGACAGGGGGCAAGATCACCCCTCCACTTT
TRBJ2-7 | TRBV11-2 | NA | NA | CASSLVGYEQYF | TGTGCCAGCAGCTTAGTGGGCTACGAGCAGTACTTC
TRBJ2-7 | TRBV11-2 | NA | TRBD2 | CASSFSGGADYEQYF | TGTGCCAGCAGCTTCAGCGGGGGGGCCGACTACGAGCAGTACTTC
TRBJ1-2 | TRBV4-1 | once | NA | CASSQVTYGYTF | TGCGCCAGCAGCCAAGTAACGTATGGCTACACCTTC
TRBJ2-7 | TRBV15 | NA | NA | CATRGGRGPTAYEQYF | TGTGCCACCAGGGGAGGACGGGGGCCTACGGCCTACGAGCAGTACTTC
TRBJ1-5 | TRBV7-2 | NA | NA | CASSPGDINNQPQHF | TGTGCCAGCAGCCCGGGGGACATAAACAATCAGCCCCAGCATTTT
TRBJ1-2 | TRBV6-5 | NA | NA | CASSYPTTGGGYGYTF | TGTGCCAGCAGTTATCCAACAACCGGGGGCGGCTATGGCTACACCTTC
TRBJ1-2 | TRBV28 | once | NA | CASSLLRESYTF | TGTGCCAGCAGTTTATTGAGAGAGAGCTACACCTTC
TRBJ2-1 | TRBV4-3 | NA | TRBD2 | CASSHDGGVLREQFF | TGCGCCAGCAGCCATGACGGGGGGGTACTTCGTGAGCAGTTCTTC
TRBJ1-2 | TRBV5-8 | NA | NA | CASSPTGYGYTF | TGTGCCAGCAGCCCTACAGGGTATGGCTACACCTTC